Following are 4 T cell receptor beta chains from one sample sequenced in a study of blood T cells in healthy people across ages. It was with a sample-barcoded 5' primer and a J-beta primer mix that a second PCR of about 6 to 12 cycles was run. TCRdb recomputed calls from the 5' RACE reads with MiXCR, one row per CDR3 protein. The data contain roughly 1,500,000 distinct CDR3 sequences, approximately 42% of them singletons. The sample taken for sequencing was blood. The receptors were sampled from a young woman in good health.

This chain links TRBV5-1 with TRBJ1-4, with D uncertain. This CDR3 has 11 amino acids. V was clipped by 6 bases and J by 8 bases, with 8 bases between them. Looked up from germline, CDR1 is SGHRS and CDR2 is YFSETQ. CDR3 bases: TGCGCCAGCATTTTTGGAGAAAAACTGTTTTTT. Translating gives CASIFGEKLFF.

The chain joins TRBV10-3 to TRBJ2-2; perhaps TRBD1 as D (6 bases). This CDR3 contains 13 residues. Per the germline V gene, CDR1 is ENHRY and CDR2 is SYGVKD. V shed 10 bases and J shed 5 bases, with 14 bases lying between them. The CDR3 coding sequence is TGTGCCAACACCGGTACAGGGACCGGGGAGCTGTTTTTT. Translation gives CANTGTGTGELFF.

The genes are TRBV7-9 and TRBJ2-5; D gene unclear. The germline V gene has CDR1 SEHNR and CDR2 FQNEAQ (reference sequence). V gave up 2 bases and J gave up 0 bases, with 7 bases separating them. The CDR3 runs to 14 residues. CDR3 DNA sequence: TGTGCCAGCAGCTTAATCCAGTACCAAGAGACCCAGTACTTC. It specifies CASSLIQYQETQYF.

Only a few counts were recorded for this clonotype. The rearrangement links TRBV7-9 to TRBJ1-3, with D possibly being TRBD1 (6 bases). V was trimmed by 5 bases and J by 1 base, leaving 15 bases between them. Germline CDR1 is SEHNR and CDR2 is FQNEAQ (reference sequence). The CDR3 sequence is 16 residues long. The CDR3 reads CASSDGDIQSGNTIYF. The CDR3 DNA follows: TGTGCCAGCAGCGATGGGGACATCCAGTCTGGAAACACCATATATTTT.